Shown below are 30 T cell receptor beta chains from a single sample sequenced in a study of identifying expanded T cells in peripheral blood. The protocol was immunoSEQ multiplex PCR, while the TCRdb copy is restricted to in-frame clones and leaves out a portion. The table records about 97,000 clones, 70% to 90% of them present only once. The sample comprised blood. The source of these receptors is a person between 18 and 75 years old in good health.

The J gene is TRBJ1-2, the V gene TRBV6-1, with TRBD1 as a possible D gene (6 bases). With 3 bases removed from V and 0 bases from J, the gap between germline ends came to 11 bases. CDR1 is MNHNS and CDR2 is SASEGT in the germline V gene. The CDR3 covers 15 residues. The CDR3 coding sequence is TGTGCCAGCAGTGACAACAGGGTTTCTAACTATGGCTACACCTTC. Its protein is CASSDNRVSNYGYTF.

V and J are TRBV7-2 and TRBJ1-2, with a tentative D call TRBD1 (5 bases). The length of the CDR3 is 14 residues. V shed 4 bases and J shed 8 bases, with 17 bases lying between them. In germline, CDR1 is SGHTA, CDR2 FQGNSA. In nucleotides, the CDR3 is TGTGCCAGCAGCTCCCCCTGGGGGGAAGGAGGCTACACCTTC. Translation gives CASSSPWGEGGYTF.

The genes are TRBV19 and TRBJ2-7; D possibly corresponds to TRBD1 (6 bases). Germline V lookup: CDR1 LNHDA, CDR2 SQIVND (reference sequence). The CDR3 covers 15 residues. Trimming pared 3 bases from V and 3 bases from J, leaving 15 bases between. CDR3 in DNA: TGTGCCAGTAGTATCACAGGGTCCAAGGGCTACGAGCAGTACTTC. As protein: CASSITGSKGYEQYF.

The J gene is TRBJ2-1, the V gene TRBV6-5; D not resolved. Germline V gene sequence: CDR1 MNHEY, CDR2 SVGAGI. The CDR3 extends over 14 amino acids. The V gene lost 10 bases and the J gene lost 5 bases, with 18 bases spanning the gap. For the CDR3, the DNA is TGTGCCACCTCCCCCCCCCAGGTTCACAATGAGCAGTTCTTC. It encodes CATSPPQVHNEQFF.

This clone was picked up one time. The gene calls are TRBV9 and TRBJ1-4, with a possible D match to TRBD1 (6 bases). Germline V gives CDR1 SGDLS, CDR2 YYNGEE. V was clipped by 4 bases and J by 8 bases, with 15 bases between them. This CDR3 region has 14 residues. The CDR3 sequence: CASSQGFQGEKLFF. The CDR3 bases are TGTGCCAGCAGCCAGGGGTTTCAGGGAGAAAAACTGTTTTTT.

The chain couples TRBV6-6 to TRBJ2-7; D uncertain. From germline, CDR1 is MNHNY and CDR2 SVGAGI (reference sequence). This CDR3 region has 11 residues. Trimming left V 7 bases short and J 1 base short, with 5 bases between. The CDR3 spells CASTSSYEQYF. The CDR3 bases are TGTGCCAGCACTTCATCCTACGAGCAGTACTTC.

The chain couples TRBV7-6 to TRBJ2-7; the D is unclear. The CDR3 runs to 14 residues. The germline V and J ends were trimmed by 3 bases and 2 bases, with 11 bases remaining between them. Germline V lookup: CDR1 SGHVS, CDR2 FNYEAQ. CDR3 protein: CASSFQLGTYEQYF. CDR3 in DNA: TGTGCCAGCAGCTTCCAGCTTGGTACCTACGAGCAGTACTTC.

The chain has TRBV5-1 and TRBJ1-2; TRBD1 aligns across 10 bases. Germline trimming cut 5 bases from V and 8 bases from J; bases unmatched to any gene: 15. CDR1 SGHRS and CDR2 YFSETQ come from the germline V gene. This CDR3 contains 16 residues. CDR3 protein: CASRVRDRGAVGGYTF. The CDR3 DNA is TGCGCCAGCAGGGTCCGGGACAGGGGCGCCGTCGGAGGCTACACCTTC.

This chain links TRBV6-6 with TRBJ2-1; D not certain. Germline V gene sequence: CDR1 MNHNY, CDR2 SVGAGI (reference sequence). The CDR3 is 13 residues long. The V end lost 6 bases, the J end lost 1 base, and 7 bases lay between the germline ends. CDR3: CASRSGSYNEQFF. The CDR3 bases are TGTGCCAGCAGAAGTGGGTCCTACAATGAGCAGTTCTTC.

V is TRBV7-2 and J is TRBJ1-2; unclear D gene. The ends were cut back, 2 bases at V and 6 bases at J, with 7 bases in the middle. Germline CDR1 is SGHTA and CDR2 is FQGNSA. The CDR3 consists of 12 residues. The CDR3 bases are TGTGCCAGCAGCTTAAGTGGGAATGGCTACACCTTC. Its translation is CASSLSGNGYTF.

The chain joins TRBV5-6 to TRBJ2-7; D might be TRBD1 (5 bases). The CDR3 covers 13 residues. The V gene's germline CDR1 is SGHDT and CDR2 YYEEEE. V dropped 2 bases and J dropped 4 bases, with 10 bases sitting between them. CDR3 sequence: CASSFGHRYEQYF. In nucleotides, the CDR3 is TGTGCCAGCAGCTTTGGACACAGATACGAGCAGTACTTC. Full variable domain (rest looked up from reference TRBV5-6 and TRBJ2-7): DAGVTQSPTHLIKTRGQQVTLRCSPKSGHDTVSWYQQALGQGPQFIFQYYEEEERQRGNFPDRFSGHQFPNYSSELNVNALLLGDSALYLCASSFGHRYEQYFGPGTRLTVT.

Note on this clone: Additional DNA sequences in this sample encode the identical CDR3. V gene TRBV2 combines with J gene TRBJ2-7; D uncertain. CDR1 is SNHLY, CDR2 FYNNEI, per germline. This CDR3 comprises 12 residues. The V end lost 7 bases, the J end lost 0 bases, and 7 bases lay between the germline ends. CDR3 residues: CASKGDSYEQYF. The CDR3 DNA sequence: TGTGCCAGCAAAGGCGACTCCTACGAGCAGTACTTC.

The chain employs TRBV28 and TRBJ1-2; unclear D gene. This CDR3 has 11 residues. Per germline, CDR1 MDHEN and CDR2 SYDVKM. Trimming cost V 3 bases and J 5 bases, with 4 bases left between them. CDR3 DNA: TGTGCCAGCAGTTTCCATTATGGCTACACCTTC. It specifies CASSFHYGYTF.

The V and J genes are TRBV6-6 and TRBJ2-1, with D tentatively TRBD2 (5 bases). Germline CDR1 and CDR2: MNHNY and SVGAGI (reference sequence). Trimming left V 2 bases short and J 7 bases short, with 9 bases between. CDR3 length: 13 residues. The CDR3, as DNA: TGTGCCAGCAGTTACGCGTCGGGAAATGAGCAGTTCTTC. This translates into CASSYASGNEQFF.

The chain joins TRBV5-1 to TRBJ1-4; D unresolved. This CDR3 contains 14 residues. Germline CDR1 and CDR2: SGHRS and YFSETQ. Trimming took off 3 bases at V and 0 bases at J, with 6 bases between the two ends. The CDR3: CASSSVSTNEKLFF. The CDR3 coding sequence is TGCGCCAGCAGCTCCGTCTCAACTAATGAAAAACTGTTTTTT.

This chain uses TRBV11-2 with TRBJ2-1; D remains ambiguous. The V gene lost 0 bases and the J gene lost 7 bases, with 13 bases spanning the gap. The CDR3 totals 15 residues. Germline lookup yields CDR1 SGHAT and CDR2 FQNNGV. CDR3 region: CASSLDLQVLNEQFF. Here the CDR3 DNA reads TGTGCCAGCAGCTTAGATTTGCAGGTTCTAAATGAGCAGTTCTTC.

The rearrangement joins TRBV29-1 to TRBJ2-7; no clear D. The CDR3 extends over 11 amino acids. V lost 7 bases and J lost 6, with 13 bases in between. CDR1 and CDR2 from the germline V gene are SQVTM and ANQGSEA. The CDR3: CSGGSPGEQYF. The CDR3 bases are TGCAGCGGAGGTAGTCCCGGCGAGCAGTACTTC.

The rearrangement uses TRBV30 and TRBJ1-1; 8 nucleotides match TRBD1. The CDR3 totals 12 residues. V lost 5 bases to trimming and J lost 8 bases; unmatched junction nucleotides: 7. Germline V gives CDR1 GTSNPN, CDR2 SVGIG (reference sequence). This CDR3 is CAWGHRGTEAFF. The CDR3 coding sequence is TGTGCCTGGGGGCACAGGGGGACCGAAGCTTTCTTT.

This chain uses TRBV7-9 with TRBJ1-2; weak D call: TRBD1 (5 bases). Germline lookup yields CDR1 SEHNR and CDR2 FQNEAQ (reference sequence). The CDR3 runs to 16 residues. V was clipped by 4 bases and J by 4 bases, with 19 bases between them. The CDR3 DNA follows: TGTGCCAGCAGCTATCCCGGGACCGAGGCTGGCTATGGCTACACCTTC. It specifies CASSYPGTEAGYGYTF.

This CDR3 reads CASGQGWGNEKLFF. DNA of the CDR3: TGTGCCAGCGGACAGGGATGGGGAAATGAAAAACTGTTTTTT. The chain joins TRBV6-1 to TRBJ1-4; 8 nucleotides match TRBD1. CDR3 length: 14 amino acids. Germline CDR1 MNHNS, CDR2 SASEGT. Trimming took 8 bases from V and 5 from J; bases not matched to a gene: 7.

This clone has only a few counts. The rearrangement uses TRBV19 and TRBJ2-7; D is perhaps TRBD2 (6 bases). Trimming took off 5 bases at V and 3 bases at J, with 11 bases between the two ends. This CDR3 region has 13 residues. Germline V gene lookup returns CDR1 LNHDA and CDR2 SQIVND (reference sequence). The CDR3 DNA is TGTGCCAGTAGTCGGGACTCCGACTACGAGCAGTACTTC. Protein product: CASSRDSDYEQYF. Supplemented by reference TRBV19 and TRBJ2-7, the full variable domain reads DGGITQSPKYLFRKEGQNVTLSCEQNLNHDAMYWYRQDPGQGLRLIYYSQIVNDFQKGDIAEGYSVSREKKESFPLTVTSAQKNPTAFYLCASSRDSDYEQYFGPGTRLTVT.

The CDR3 DNA follows: TGTGCCAGCTCACCCCCCACTAGCGGTGGGGAGACCCAGTACTTC. Translating it yields CASSPPTSGGETQYF. The chain is built from TRBV18 and TRBJ2-5, with TRBD2 identical over 8 bases. V lost 3 bases to trimming and J lost 5 bases; unmatched junction nucleotides: 8. The CDR3 contains 15 residues. Germline-derived CDR1 and CDR2 are KGHSH and LQKENI.

The chain recombines TRBV2 with TRBJ1-5; D might be TRBD1 (5 bases). The CDR3 covers 17 residues. Trimming took 4 bases from V and 4 from J, leaving 20 bases between them. Germline V gene sequence: CDR1 SNHLY, CDR2 FYNNEI. CDR3 coding DNA: TGTGCCAGCAGTGTGGCGGGAGGTGGCAGGGCAAATCAGCCCCAGCATTTT. This codes for CASSVAGGGRANQPQHF.

This clone was seen once. As DNA, the CDR3 is TGTGCCAGCAGCTTTAACAGCCAAGAGACCCAGTACTTC. It codes for CASSFNSQETQYF. This chain links TRBV5-4 with TRBJ2-5; D uncertain. Trimming removed 2 bases from V and 1 base from J, with 6 bases in between. This CDR3 spans 13 amino acids. CDR1 and CDR2 from the germline V gene are SGHNT and YYREEE (reference sequence).

The chain is built from TRBV9 and TRBJ2-7, with 10 bases lining up with TRBD1. Germline V lookup: CDR1 SGDLS, CDR2 YYNGEE. The CDR3 extends over 15 amino acids. V was pared by 3 bases and J by 2 bases, with 5 bases of the junction left unmatched. The CDR3: CASSASGTGAYEQYF. As DNA, the CDR3 is TGTGCCAGCAGCGCTTCCGGGACAGGGGCCTACGAGCAGTACTTC.

V and J are TRBV6-6 and TRBJ1-4; D gene uncertain. Per germline, CDR1 MNHNY and CDR2 SVGAGI (reference sequence). The CDR3 loop spans 13 amino acids. V shed 2 bases and J shed 5 bases, with 6 bases lying between them. The CDR3 DNA follows: TGTGCCAGCAGTTACGGACGGAATGAAAAACTGTTTTTT. It codes for CASSYGRNEKLFF.

The chain couples TRBV4-1 to TRBJ2-3; 8 bases are a match to TRBD1. The J segment lost 3 bases and the V segment lost 6 bases, leaving 8 bases of the junction unmatched. CDR1 and CDR2 from the germline V gene are MGHRA and YSYEKL. This CDR3 has 15 residues. This CDR3 reads CASRQDRESTDTQYF. The CDR3 nucleotides are TGCGCCAGCAGACAGGACAGGGAATCGACAGATACGCAGTATTTT.

The J gene is TRBJ1-1, the V gene TRBV7-9; tentatively, D is TRBD1 (5 bases). Deletions cut 10 bases from V and 5 bases from J, with 20 bases between. Per the germline V gene, CDR1 is SEHNR and CDR2 is FQNEAQ (reference sequence). This CDR3 comprises 14 residues. CDR3 amino acids: CATPGPDRETEAFF. The CDR3 coding sequence is TGTGCCACCCCGGGACCGGACCGGGAGACTGAAGCTTTCTTT.

V and J are TRBV4-3 and TRBJ2-5, with D unclear. The tail of the sequence fits TRBJ2-7 better, so the J call may be wrong. The CDR3 has 14 amino acids. In germline, CDR1 is LGHNA, CDR2 YSLEER. CDR3 loop: CASSQDLGTYEQYF. Written as DNA, the CDR3 is TGCGCCAGCAGCCAAGATCTGGGTACCTACGAGCAGTACTTC.

This rearrangement joins TRBV14 to TRBJ1-1; no clear D. Germline CDR1 reads SGHDN; CDR2 reads FVKESK. The germline V and J ends were trimmed by 1 base and 3 bases, with 9 bases remaining between them. This CDR3 region has 14 residues. The CDR3 region is CASSQGAVDTEAFF. The CDR3 region has the DNA TGTGCCAGCAGCCAAGGGGCGGTAGACACTGAAGCTTTCTTT.